Each of the 2 T cell receptor beta chains below was sequenced from the same sample in a study of T cell responses to AZD1222 COVID-19 vaccine (dated by TCRdb to about 2021). In light of the paper, this sample's time point label describes: baseline before first vaccination. Libraries came from the immunoSEQ multiplex PCR assay. TCRdb took this table from immuneACCESS and kept in-frame rearrangements with V and J called. Such tables lack part of the clones; where checked against another copy, unresolved V genes explain under half of the gap, and the rest is unexplained. The sample records 100,000 to 150,000 clones, roughly 88% of which are singletons. The biggest ten clones account for 1.5% to 2% of the sample. This specimen consisted of peripheral blood, obtained on day 0 of AZD1222 vaccination. The receptors originated from an adult in good health.

This clone has a handful of counts. The chain employs TRBV3-1 (or the pseudogene TRBV3-2) and TRBJ1-2, with a tentative D call TRBD1 (5 bases). Germline assignment: CDR1 LGHDT and CDR2 YNNKEL (reference sequence). The V end was cut by 4 bases, the J end by 3 bases, with 15 bases between. The CDR3 loop spans 15 amino acids. The CDR3 spells CASSPGPFEDYGYTF. CDR3 nucleotides: TGTGCCAGCAGCCCGGGACCCTTCGAGGACTATGGCTACACCTTC.

The chain carries TRBV27 and TRBJ1-2; perhaps TRBD1 as D (5 bases). CDR3 length: 15 amino acids. V was cut by 0 bases and J by 8 bases, with 16 bases left in between. CDR1 MNHEY and CDR2 SMNVEV come from the germline V gene (reference sequence). CDR3 sequence: CASSLSGRQFEGYTF. CDR3 nucleotides: TGTGCCAGCAGTTTATCGGGGCGACAGTTCGAGGGCTACACCTTC.